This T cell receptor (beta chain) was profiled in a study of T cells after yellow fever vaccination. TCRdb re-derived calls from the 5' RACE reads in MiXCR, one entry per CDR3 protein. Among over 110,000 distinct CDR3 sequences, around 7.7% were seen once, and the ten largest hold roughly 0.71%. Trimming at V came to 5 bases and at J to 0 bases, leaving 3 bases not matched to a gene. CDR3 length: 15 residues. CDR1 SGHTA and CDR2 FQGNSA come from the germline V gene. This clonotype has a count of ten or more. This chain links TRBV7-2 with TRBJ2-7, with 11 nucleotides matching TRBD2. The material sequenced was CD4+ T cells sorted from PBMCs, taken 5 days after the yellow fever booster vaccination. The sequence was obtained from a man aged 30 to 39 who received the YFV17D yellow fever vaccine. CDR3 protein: CASSQGLAVSYEQYF. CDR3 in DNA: TGTGCCAGCAGCCAGGGACTAGCGGTCTCCTACGAGCAGTACTTC.